Listed below are T cell receptor beta chains from one sample, sequenced in a study of blood T cell repertoires in COVID-19. Repertoires were generated with immunoSEQ multiplex PCR, while TCRdb's copy carries only in-frame clones and drops some. The data hold 80,000 to 90,000 clones, with 70% to 90% observed a single time. Input material: peripheral blood. Source of these receptors: a woman in her sixties or seventies with acute or convalescent COVID-19. Each CDR3 is given with its conserved first and last residue. A D gene is named only where the DNA matches it firmly. The size of a clone is reported for some rows only, either as once, few or many, or as a class for expanded clones.

d_gene: NA
abundance: NA
v_gene: TRBV7-2
j_gene: TRBJ2-5
CDR3nt: TGTGCCAGCAGCTTACTAGCCCGGGAGACCCAGTACTTC
CDR3aa: CASSLLARETQYF

d_gene: NA
abundance: NA
v_gene: TRBV10-3
j_gene: TRBJ2-2
CDR3nt: TGTGCCATCAACCCGACAGACCAATCCACCGGGGAGCTGTTTTTT
CDR3aa: CAINPTDQSTGELFF

d_gene: TRBD1
abundance: NA
v_gene: TRBV25-1
j_gene: TRBJ1-4
CDR3nt: TGTGCCAGCAGTGAATTTCTCGGACAGGGCAATGAAAAACTGTTTTTT
CDR3aa: CASSEFLGQGNEKLFF

d_gene: NA
abundance: NA
v_gene: TRBV28
j_gene: TRBJ1-4
CDR3nt: TGTGCCAGCAGTCGGCAAAATTCAGGCCCCGAAAAACTGTTTTTT
CDR3aa: CASSRQNSGPEKLFF

d_gene: TRBD1
abundance: once
v_gene: TRBV7-2
j_gene: TRBJ2-1
CDR3nt: TGTGCCAGCAGCTCGCAACCCGGGACAGGCTACAATGAGCAGTTCTTC
CDR3aa: CASSSQPGTGYNEQFF

d_gene: NA
abundance: NA
v_gene: TRBV7-6
j_gene: TRBJ1-2
CDR3nt: TGTGCCAGCAGCTTAAGGCCGGCAGCGCGCTATGGCTACACCTTC
CDR3aa: CASSLRPAARYGYTF

d_gene: TRBD2
abundance: NA
v_gene: TRBV10-3
j_gene: TRBJ2-2
CDR3nt: TGTGCCATCAGGGCTAGCGGGAACACCGGGGAGCTGTTTTTT
CDR3aa: CAIRASGNTGELFF

d_gene: TRBD1
abundance: NA
v_gene: TRBV7-2
j_gene: TRBJ1-6
CDR3nt: TGTGCCAGCAGCTTAGATATTTGGCAGGGGGTGTCCTATAATTCACCCCTCCACTTT
CDR3aa: CASSLDIWQGVSYNSPLHF

d_gene: TRBD1
abundance: NA
v_gene: TRBV3-1/TRBV3-2
j_gene: TRBJ1-1
CDR3nt: TGTGCCAGCAGCCAAGATCAGGGGGAGGTCGCTTTCTTT
CDR3aa: CASSQDQGEVAFF

d_gene: TRBD2
abundance: NA
v_gene: TRBV7-2
j_gene: TRBJ2-1
CDR3nt: TGTGCCAGCAGCACCACTAGCGGGGGCTACAATGAGCAGTTCTTC
CDR3aa: CASSTTSGGYNEQFF

d_gene: TRBD1
abundance: NA
v_gene: TRBV6-6
j_gene: TRBJ2-5
CDR3nt: TGTGCCAGCAGTTACCCTGGACAGGGGGAGACCCAGTACTTC
CDR3aa: CASSYPGQGETQYF

d_gene: NA
abundance: NA
v_gene: TRBV27
j_gene: TRBJ2-1
CDR3nt: TGTGCCAGCAGTTTATGGGGGGTGAATGAGCAGTTCTTC
CDR3aa: CASSLWGVNEQFF

d_gene: NA
abundance: NA
v_gene: TRBV27
j_gene: TRBJ2-3
CDR3nt: TGTGCCAGCAGCGGACTTGGGGTTTCCGCAGATACGCAGTATTTT
CDR3aa: CASSGLGVSADTQYF

d_gene: NA
abundance: few
v_gene: TRBV30
j_gene: TRBJ1-3
CDR3nt: TGTGCCTGGAGGACATCCGGAAACACCATATATTTT
CDR3aa: CAWRTSGNTIYF

d_gene: NA
abundance: NA
v_gene: TRBV12-3/TRBV12-4
j_gene: TRBJ1-1
CDR3nt: TGTGCCAGCAGTTTAGGCGAGAACACTGAAGCTTTCTTT
CDR3aa: CASSLGENTEAFF

d_gene: NA
abundance: NA
v_gene: TRBV23-1
j_gene: TRBJ2-5
CDR3nt: TGCGCCAGCAGTCAATTGGCGGACGGGGAAGAGACCCAGTACTTC
CDR3aa: CASSQLADGEETQYF

d_gene: NA
abundance: NA
v_gene: TRBV3-1/TRBV3-2
j_gene: TRBJ2-3
CDR3nt: TGTGCCAGCAGCCAACCCCTGGGGGCGGGGGCCACGATAACGCAGTATTTT
CDR3aa: CASSQPLGAGATITQYF

d_gene: NA
abundance: NA
v_gene: TRBV4-1
j_gene: TRBJ2-1
CDR3nt: TGCGCCAGCAGCCACGAGTCAGGGGCCCGGAATGAGCAGTTCTTC
CDR3aa: CASSHESGARNEQFF

d_gene: TRBD1
abundance: NA
v_gene: TRBV27
j_gene: TRBJ2-5
CDR3nt: TGTGCCAGCAGCACTATCGGGACAGGGGGCGGTGAGACCCAGTACTTC
CDR3aa: CASSTIGTGGGETQYF

d_gene: NA
abundance: NA
v_gene: TRBV10-1
j_gene: TRBJ2-1
CDR3nt: TGCGCCAGCAGTGGGGGAGTTGAGCAGTTCTTC
CDR3aa: CASSGGVEQFF

d_gene: NA
abundance: few
v_gene: TRBV6-5
j_gene: TRBJ1-2
CDR3nt: TGTGCCAGCAGAAACACCTATGGCTACACCTTC
CDR3aa: CASRNTYGYTF

d_gene: TRBD2
abundance: NA
v_gene: TRBV9
j_gene: TRBJ2-1
CDR3nt: TGTGCCAGCAGCGTAGCTACACGGCTAGCGGGCTACAATGAGCAGTTCTTC
CDR3aa: CASSVATRLAGYNEQFF

d_gene: NA
abundance: NA
v_gene: TRBV7-2
j_gene: TRBJ2-2
CDR3nt: TGTGCCAGCAGCTTGACAACCGGGGAGCTGTTTTTT
CDR3aa: CASSLTTGELFF

d_gene: TRBD1
abundance: NA
v_gene: TRBV15
j_gene: TRBJ2-1
CDR3nt: TGTGCCACCAGCAGAGGACCCCAGGGGGCGCGGGCGGATGAGCAGTTCTTC
CDR3aa: CATSRGPQGARADEQFF

d_gene: NA
abundance: once
v_gene: TRBV14
j_gene: TRBJ1-1
CDR3nt: TGTGCCAGCAGCCAAGAATCCAGGACTGAAGCTTTCTTT
CDR3aa: CASSQESRTEAFF

d_gene: NA
abundance: NA
v_gene: TRBV7-2
j_gene: TRBJ1-2
CDR3nt: TGTGCCAGCAGCTTAGCGTCGGTCGCAGGGAGGGATGGCTACACCTTC
CDR3aa: CASSLASVAGRDGYTF

d_gene: NA
abundance: NA
v_gene: TRBV7-9
j_gene: TRBJ1-2
CDR3nt: TGTGCCAGCAGCTTTGTCCGGGGGGGCTACACCTTC
CDR3aa: CASSFVRGGYTF

d_gene: NA
abundance: NA
v_gene: TRBV4-3
j_gene: TRBJ1-1
CDR3nt: TGCGCCAGCAGCCAAGCTATCGTGATGAACACTGAAGCTTTCTTT
CDR3aa: CASSQAIVMNTEAFF

d_gene: TRBD2
abundance: NA
v_gene: TRBV4-3
j_gene: TRBJ2-1
CDR3nt: TGCGCCAGCAGCCAAGAGAGAGCGAGACTAGCGGGAGGAAAGCAGTTCTTC
CDR3aa: CASSQERARLAGGKQFF

d_gene: NA
abundance: NA
v_gene: TRBV3-1/TRBV3-2
j_gene: TRBJ1-1
CDR3nt: TGTGCCAGCAGCCTACAGGAGAACACTGAAGCTTTCTTT
CDR3aa: CASSLQENTEAFF

d_gene: TRBD1
abundance: NA
v_gene: TRBV18
j_gene: TRBJ2-6
CDR3nt: TGTGCCAGCTCACCTCAGGCACAGGGGTCTGGGGCCAACGTCCTGACTTTC
CDR3aa: CASSPQAQGSGANVLTF

d_gene: NA
abundance: NA
v_gene: TRBV30
j_gene: TRBJ1-5
CDR3nt: TGTGCCTGGAGTTCACAGATCAATCAGCCCCAGCATTTT
CDR3aa: CAWSSQINQPQHF

d_gene: NA
abundance: few
v_gene: TRBV6-1
j_gene: TRBJ2-3
CDR3nt: TGTGCCAGCAGTGAAAGTGGGTCAGGGGCCAAAGATACGCAGTATTTT
CDR3aa: CASSESGSGAKDTQYF

d_gene: TRBD1
abundance: few
v_gene: TRBV29-1
j_gene: TRBJ2-2
CDR3nt: TGCAGCGTTCCAGGGGGAACGAACACCGGGGAGCTGTTTTTT
CDR3aa: CSVPGGTNTGELFF

d_gene: TRBD1
abundance: NA
v_gene: TRBV7-9
j_gene: TRBJ2-1
CDR3nt: TGTGCCAGCAGCTCAGTAGCCAGGGGGCCGGACAATGAGCAGTTCTTC
CDR3aa: CASSSVARGPDNEQFF

d_gene: NA
abundance: NA
v_gene: TRBV6-5
j_gene: TRBJ2-1
CDR3nt: TGTGCCAGCAGTTATAGGCGACAGTCCAATGAGCAGTTCTTC
CDR3aa: CASSYRRQSNEQFF

d_gene: TRBD1
abundance: NA
v_gene: TRBV5-4
j_gene: TRBJ1-6
CDR3nt: TGTGCCAGCAGCCTACAGGGGGCAGGTTCACCCCTCCACTTT
CDR3aa: CASSLQGAGSPLHF

d_gene: NA
abundance: NA
v_gene: TRBV29-1
j_gene: TRBJ2-3
CDR3nt: TGCAGCGTGTGGACTGTAGATGCGCAGTATTTT
CDR3aa: CSVWTVDAQYF

d_gene: NA
abundance: NA
v_gene: TRBV28
j_gene: TRBJ1-5
CDR3nt: TGTGCCAGCAGAACAGGGACTAATAGCAATCAGCCCCAGCATTTT
CDR3aa: CASRTGTNSNQPQHF

d_gene: NA
abundance: once
v_gene: TRBV24-1
j_gene: TRBJ1-2
CDR3nt: TGTGCCACCAGTGATACAGTCTATGGCTACACCTTC
CDR3aa: CATSDTVYGYTF

d_gene: NA
abundance: NA
v_gene: TRBV6-5
j_gene: TRBJ2-3
CDR3nt: TGTGCCAGCAGTTACTCCCTGGAGATCACAGATACGCAGTATTTT
CDR3aa: CASSYSLEITDTQYF

d_gene: TRBD2
abundance: once
v_gene: TRBV18
j_gene: TRBJ2-3
CDR3nt: TGTGCCAGCTCCGCCGGACTAGCGGGGGCCTTGTCGTATAGCACAGATACGCAGTATTTT
CDR3aa: CASSAGLAGALSYSTDTQYF

d_gene: NA
abundance: few
v_gene: TRBV19
j_gene: TRBJ1-1
CDR3nt: TGTGCCAGTAGTAGGCAGGGCGAGCACACTGAAGCTTTCTTT
CDR3aa: CASSRQGEHTEAFF

d_gene: TRBD1
abundance: NA
v_gene: TRBV19
j_gene: TRBJ1-3
CDR3nt: TGTGCCAGTAGCGAACAGGGGGCCTCTGGAAACACCATATATTTT
CDR3aa: CASSEQGASGNTIYF

d_gene: TRBD1
abundance: NA
v_gene: TRBV7-9
j_gene: TRBJ1-1
CDR3nt: TGTGCCAGCAGCTTTAGGACAGGCCTAGGGCTGAACACTGAAGCTTTCTTT
CDR3aa: CASSFRTGLGLNTEAFF

d_gene: NA
abundance: NA
v_gene: TRBV5-4
j_gene: TRBJ2-1
CDR3nt: TGTGCCAGCAGCTTGGCCTGGCGGGTAGGCTACAATGAGCAGTTCTTC
CDR3aa: CASSLAWRVGYNEQFF

d_gene: TRBD1
abundance: few
v_gene: TRBV28
j_gene: TRBJ1-6
CDR3nt: TGTGCCAGCAGTCAGGGACAGGGGTTCGGTTCACCCCTCCACTTT
CDR3aa: CASSQGQGFGSPLHF

d_gene: TRBD1
abundance: NA
v_gene: TRBV6-5
j_gene: TRBJ2-1
CDR3nt: TGTGCCAGCCAGGCGGAGACAGGGGAGCAGTTCTTC
CDR3aa: CASQAETGEQFF

d_gene: NA
abundance: NA
v_gene: TRBV7-9
j_gene: TRBJ1-2
CDR3nt: TGTGCCAGCAGCTCTCGACAGATCGGGTACTATGGCTACACCTTC
CDR3aa: CASSSRQIGYYGYTF

d_gene: TRBD1
abundance: NA
v_gene: TRBV24-1
j_gene: TRBJ2-5
CDR3nt: TGTGCCACCAGTGATCTGGGACAGGGCCTAGGGGATACCCAGTACTTC
CDR3aa: CATSDLGQGLGDTQYF

d_gene: TRBD2
abundance: NA
v_gene: TRBV9
j_gene: TRBJ2-1
CDR3nt: TGTGCCAGCAGCGTAGAACTAGCGGGAGGGCCTTATGAGCAGTTCTTC
CDR3aa: CASSVELAGGPYEQFF

d_gene: NA
abundance: NA
v_gene: TRBV2
j_gene: TRBJ2-2
CDR3nt: TGTGCCAGCAGTGAAGGCAGTAACACCGGGGAGCTGTTTTTT
CDR3aa: CASSEGSNTGELFF

d_gene: NA
abundance: NA
v_gene: TRBV3-1/TRBV3-2
j_gene: TRBJ2-5
CDR3nt: TGTGCCAGCAGCCAAGATCTTGGGGGGGGCAGAGAGACCCAGTACTTC
CDR3aa: CASSQDLGGGRETQYF